This passage covers 26 T cell receptor beta chains from one sample sequenced in a study of T cells in Graves' hyperthyroidism and ophthalmopathy. Amplified regions were TCR beta CDR3 sequences from RNA transcripts. An initial round of RT-PCR targeting the TCR CDR3 relied on the HTBI primer set. TCRdb processed the multiplex PCR reads anew with MiXCR; each CDR3 protein has one entry. This sample has 600,000 to 900,000 distinct CDR3 sequences, with over 15% found just once. The sample was blood. The receptors were gathered from a man younger than 35 with Graves' hyperthyroidism.

As for this clonotype: One junction end does not reproduce the germline sequence, and a read error may be involved. V gene TRBV9 combines with J gene TRBJ2-6; 12 nucleotides agree with TRBD1. This CDR3 region has 17 residues. Germline CDR1 and CDR2: SGDLS and YYNGEE. CDR3: CVSSLGQGAPGANVLTF. The CDR3, as DNA: TGTGTCAGCAGCTTGGGACAGGGGGCGCCCGGGGCCAACGTCCTGACTTTC.

This clonotype was recorded at least ten times. The chain is built from TRBV28 and TRBJ2-5; D is perhaps TRBD1 or TRBD2 (5 bases each). Germline V lookup: CDR1 MDHEN, CDR2 SYDVKM. Deletions cut 5 bases from V and 13 bases from J, with 17 bases between. The CDR3 is 12 residues long. The CDR3 is CASSPLGTPPYF. For the CDR3, the DNA is TGTGCCAGCAGTCCCTTAGGGACCCCCCCGTACTTC.

The CDR3 spells CAGTALGALAKNIQYF. CDR3 sequence (DNA): TGTGCCGGCACCGCCCTGGGCGCCTTAGCCAAAAACATTCAGTACTTC. The chain joins TRBV5-6 to TRBJ2-4; D ambiguous. Germline CDR1 and CDR2: SGHDT and YYEEEE. V was shortened by 10 bases and J by 0 bases, with 20 bases between the two germline ends. CDR3 size: 16 residues.

The sample holds many counts of this clonotype. The chain recombines TRBV7-3 with TRBJ2-3, with D perhaps TRBD1 (6 bases). There are 17 residues in the CDR3. Trimming took 4 bases from V and 2 from J, leaving 19 bases between them. From germline, CDR1 is SGHTA and CDR2 FQGTGA. This chain's CDR3 is CASSSNGFGQITDTQYF. The DNA of the CDR3 is TGTGCCAGCAGCTCAAACGGGTTTGGACAGATCACAGATACGCAGTATTTT.

This clonotype was found many times. The rearrangement uses TRBV7-6 and TRBJ2-4; TRBD2 might be the D (6 bases). CDR1 is SGHVS, CDR2 FNYEAQ, per germline. The CDR3 length is 16 residues. V was pared by 3 bases and J by 0 bases, with 12 bases between. Here the CDR3 DNA reads TGTGCCAGCAGCTTGGGGGGTCCTCTAGCCAAAAACATTCAGTACTTC. Amino acids: CASSLGGPLAKNIQYF. Full variable domain (outside the CDR3, taken from reference TRBV7-6 and TRBJ2-4): GAGVSQSPRYKVTKRGQDVALRCDPISGHVSLYWYRQALGQGPEFLTYFNYEAQQDKSGLPNDRFSAERPEGSISTLTIQRTEQRDSAMYRCASSLGGPLAKNIQYFGAGTRLSVL.

The rearrangement joins TRBV24-1 to TRBJ2-1, with TRBD1 matching over 9 bases. V lost 4 bases to trimming and J lost 0 bases; unmatched junction nucleotides: 6. Germline V gene data show CDR1 as KGHDR and CDR2 as SFDVKD. The CDR3 covers 17 residues. The CDR3 DNA follows: TGTGCCACCAGTGAAAGTCCGGGACAGGGCTCCTACAATGAGCAGTTCTTC. Its translation is CATSESPGQGSYNEQFF.

The table lists this clonotype with a few counts. The chain carries TRBV28 and TRBJ2-1; no clear D gene. The germline gives CDR1 MDHEN, CDR2 SYDVKM. Trimming removed 6 bases at V and 8 bases at J, with 14 bases between. CDR3 length: 13 residues. The CDR3 DNA sequence: TGTGCCAGCAGCCAGAAGCTTCGGGATGAGCAGTTCTTC. Protein product: CASSQKLRDEQFF.

The chain links TRBV7-9 to TRBJ1-2; 7 nucleotides match TRBD1. V shed 3 bases and J 7 bases; nucleotides not matched to a gene: 8. CDR3 length equals 14 residues. The germline V gene has CDR1 SEHNR and CDR2 FQNEAQ (reference sequence). The CDR3 protein is CASSLQGEFGGYTF. CDR3 nucleotides: TGTGCCAGCAGCTTGCAGGGGGAATTCGGTGGCTACACCTTC. The whole variable domain, filled in from reference TRBV7-9 and TRBJ1-2, reads DTGVSQNPRHKITKRGQNVTFRCDPISEHNRLYWYRQTLGQGPEFLTYFQNEAQLEKSRLLSDRFSAERPKGSFSTLEIQRTEQGDSAMYLCASSLQGEFGGYTFGSGTRLTVV.

This clonotype was recorded a few times. This chain joins TRBV28 and TRBJ2-1; 9 bases are a match to TRBD2. Germline values: CDR1 MDHEN, CDR2 SYDVKM. The CDR3 extends over 16 amino acids. V shed 4 bases, J shed 4 bases, and the junction held 8 bases outside the gene matches. The CDR3 DNA reads as TGTGCCAGCAGTTCCTTAGCGGGAGAGAGTTACAATGAGCAGTTCTTC. It translates to CASSSLAGESYNEQFF.

This rearrangement joins TRBV7-9 to TRBJ2-7; D is ambiguous. The length of the CDR3 is 16 residues. The V end was cut by 0 bases, the J end by 4 bases, with 16 bases between. Germline-derived CDR1 and CDR2 are SEHNR and FQNEAQ (reference sequence). The CDR3 sequence: CASSLAAHMGVYEQYF. DNA for the CDR3: TGTGCCAGCAGCTTAGCTGCTCACATGGGCGTGTACGAGCAGTACTTC.

This clonotype was counted a few times. This chain links TRBV6-1 with TRBJ2-1; possibly TRBD1 or TRBD2 for D (5 bases each). The V end lost 2 bases, the J end lost 7 bases, and 18 bases lay between the germline ends. Germline assignment: CDR1 MNHNS and CDR2 SASEGT. The CDR3 totals 16 residues. This CDR3 reads CASSEWGGPGPNEQFF. Here the CDR3 DNA reads TGTGCCAGCAGTGAATGGGGCGGGCCCGGTCCGAATGAGCAGTTCTTC.

V gene TRBV28 combines with J gene TRBJ2-1; 11 nucleotides match TRBD2. V dropped 5 bases and J dropped 7; count of bases not matched to a gene: 7. CDR1 is MDHEN and CDR2 is SYDVKM in the germline V gene. This CDR3 has 15 residues. The CDR3 sequence: CASSGLTSGINEQFF. The CDR3 nucleotides read TGTGCCAGCAGTGGCCTGACTAGCGGGATAAATGAGCAGTTCTTC.

In its sample, this clonotype was seen a few times. The J gene is TRBJ2-2, the V gene TRBV10-2; the match to TRBD2 covers 11 bases. V lost 10 bases, J lost 5 bases, and 9 bases stayed unmatched. This CDR3 has 15 residues. Germline V CDR1 and CDR2: WSHSY, SAAADI. CDR3 in amino acids: CAIAERLAGTGELFF. The CDR3 region has the DNA TGCGCCATCGCTGAGAGACTAGCGGGAACCGGGGAGCTGTTTTTT.

This chain links TRBV6-1 with TRBJ2-2; 9 positions agree with TRBD2. After removal of 2 bases from V and 5 bases from J, the junction contained 6 bases not matched to a gene. The CDR3 loop spans 16 amino acids. CDR1 and CDR2 from the germline V gene are MNHNS and SASEGT. CDR3 loop: CASSERAGGYTGELFF. The DNA of the CDR3 is TGTGCCAGCAGTGAACGAGCGGGAGGATATACCGGGGAGCTGTTTTTT.

This clonotype was counted many times. The chain uses TRBV6-1 and TRBJ1-2; perhaps TRBD1 as D (5 bases). Germline CDR1 reads MNHNS; CDR2 reads SASEGT. V lost 6 bases and J lost 0, with 20 bases in between. This CDR3 is built from 17 residues. The CDR3 nucleotides are TGTGCCAGCAGCCCCAAATCCGGACGGACACCTAACTATGGCTACACCTTC. Amino acid sequence: CASSPKSGRTPNYGYTF.

The sample holds many counts of this clonotype. This chain joins TRBV29-1 and TRBJ2-3, with D tentatively TRBD1 or TRBD2 (5 bases each). V was shortened by 6 bases and J by 2 bases, with 18 bases between the two germline ends. Per the germline V gene, CDR1 is SQVTM and CDR2 is ANQGSEA. CDR3 length: 15 amino acids. CDR3 bases: TGCAGCGTCGGGGAAGGGGAAGCCTTCACAGATACGCAGTATTTT. Translation: CSVGEGEAFTDTQYF.

This clonotype has only a few counts. It may be a read error: a sequence one base away is much more abundant. The rearrangement joins TRBV27 to TRBJ2-3; the D gene is possibly TRBD1 (6 bases). This CDR3 comprises 15 residues. The germline V gene has CDR1 MNHEY and CDR2 SMNVEV (reference sequence). CDR3 in DNA: TGTGCCAGCACCATAAAGGCCCGCTGGACAGATGCGCAGTATTTT. This encodes CASTIKARWTDAQYF.

This clonotype occurred many times. The CDR3 DNA reads as TGTGCCAGCTCACCACCGAGTCTGACGAACACCGGGGAGCTGTTTTTT. This gives the protein CASSPPSLTNTGELFF. The chain recombines TRBV18 with TRBJ2-2; unclear D gene. The V gene lost 0 bases and the J gene lost 0 bases, with 8 bases spanning the gap. This CDR3 comprises 16 residues. Germline values: CDR1 KGHSH, CDR2 LQKENI.

This clonotype occurred many times. The chain recombines TRBV7-9 with TRBJ2-7; TRBD1 agrees at 8 bases. The CDR3 consists of 15 residues. Germline V CDR1 and CDR2: SEHNR, FQNEAQ (reference sequence). The V and J ends lost 3 bases and 2 bases, in that order; junction bases with no gene match: 6. DNA of the CDR3: TGTGCCAGCAGCTTGGGCTGGGACAGGACCTACGAGCAGTACTTC. Its protein product is CASSLGWDRTYEQYF.

The chain couples TRBV6-1 to TRBJ1-5, with D perhaps matching TRBD1 (6 bases). The CDR3 extends over 14 amino acids. Trimming shortened V by 6 bases and J by 7 bases, and 16 bases separated the two germline ends. Germline lookup yields CDR1 MNHNS and CDR2 SASEGT. CDR3 loop: CASSPRGANQPQHF. CDR3 nucleotide sequence: TGTGCCAGCAGCCCCCGGGGGGCCAACCAGCCCCAGCATTTT.

The chain has TRBV7-9 and TRBJ2-1; 7 bases match TRBD1. CDR1 SEHNR and CDR2 FQNEAQ come from the germline V gene (reference sequence). V was pared by 3 bases and J by 3 bases, with 2 bases of the junction left unmatched. This CDR3 spans 14 amino acids. CDR3 in amino acids: CASSLGQYYNEQFF. As DNA, the CDR3 is TGTGCCAGCAGCTTGGGACAGTACTACAATGAGCAGTTCTTC.

This clonotype has at least ten counts. V is TRBV20-1 and J is TRBJ2-1, with 12 positions matching TRBD2. The CDR3 spans 18 residues. J gave up 8 bases and V 5 bases, and 19 bases lay outside the gene matches. The germline gives CDR1 DFQATT, CDR2 SNEGSKA (reference sequence). CDR3 nucleotide sequence: TGCAGTGCTCTCATTCCCCCCGGACTAGCGGGAAATTCGGATGAGCAGTTCTTC. It codes for CSALIPPGLAGNSDEQFF.

This clonotype showed up just a few times. The rearrangement joins TRBV20-1 to TRBJ1-1; D remains unclear. The CDR3 consists of 12 residues. Germline assignment: CDR1 DFQATT and CDR2 SNEGSKA (reference sequence). With 6 bases removed from V and 1 base from J, the gap between germline ends came to 9 bases. Here the CDR3 reads CSAPWGNTEAFF. The DNA for the CDR3 is TGCAGTGCCCCCTGGGGGAACACTGAAGCTTTCTTT.

In this sample, this clonotype turned up a few times. This chain connects TRBV20-1 to TRBJ2-3; 10 bases line up with TRBD2. V gave up 3 bases and J gave up 0 bases; unmatched junction bases: 15. This CDR3 comprises 19 residues. In germline, CDR1 is DFQATT, CDR2 SNEGSKA (reference sequence). The CDR3 loop is CSARDLGASGGLSTDTQYF. The DNA for the CDR3 is TGCAGTGCTAGGGATCTGGGCGCTAGCGGGGGCCTGAGCACAGATACGCAGTATTTT.

Worth noting for this clonotype: This may stem from a read error, because a much larger clone lies one nucleotide away. DNA of the CDR3: TGCGCCAGCAGCCAACGAGCTGACAGGGGCGCTGAAGCTTTCTTT. Its protein is CASSQRADRGAEAFF. V is TRBV4-1 and J is TRBJ1-1; 8 bases align to TRBD1. The CDR3 runs 15 residues. Germline trimming cut 2 bases from V and 6 bases from J; bases unmatched to any gene: 8. The V gene's germline CDR1 is MGHRA and CDR2 YSYEKL.

The gene calls are TRBV6-5 and TRBJ2-7; no reliable D call. Germline CDR1 MNHEY, CDR2 SVGAGI. V shed 3 bases and J shed 0 bases, with 9 bases lying between them. This CDR3 is 14 amino acids long. This CDR3 is CASSYGLNSYEQYF. CDR3 coding DNA: TGTGCCAGCAGTTATGGTCTGAACTCCTACGAGCAGTACTTC.